The 6 T cell receptor beta chains below come from one sample, sequenced in a study of molecular identifiers for immune sequencing clone quantification (dated by TCRdb to the late 2010s). The library was made by PCR. For sequencing, a NextSeq 500 was employed. TCRdb took the public reads, trimmed them with fastp at Q25, ran MiXCR for clone calling and kept in-frame beta chains. Entries that share a CDR3 protein sequence are merged under the most common genes and DNA. The sample table holds some 680,000 distinct CDR3 sequences, of which around 25% were seen once. The ten most abundant clones make up about 0.8% of the sample. The sample comprised naive CD8+ T cells from blood, with Jurkat cell RNA spiked in. In light of the paper, this sample's cell subset or site label describes: FACS-sorted CD8+CD4-CCR7+CD45RA+ naive T cells. The receptors here all came from a human donor in good health. Some libraries in this study had Jurkat cell RNA spiked in.

The rearrangement links TRBV19 to TRBJ2-7, with D perhaps matching TRBD1 (6 bases). The germline V and J ends were trimmed by 3 bases and 4 bases, with 16 bases remaining between them. The germline CDR1 and CDR2 sequences are LNHDA and SQIVND (reference sequence). This CDR3 has 15 amino acids. CDR3 protein: CASSILTGSLYEQYF. In DNA, the CDR3 is TGTGCCAGTAGTATTTTAACAGGGTCCCTATACGAGCAGTACTTC.

The rearrangement links TRBV7-2 to TRBJ2-3, with 12 bases that match TRBD2. Unmatched junction bases numbered 12, after V lost 0 bases and J lost 5 bases. CDR1 is SGHTA and CDR2 is FQGNSA in the germline V gene. This CDR3 is 19 amino acids long. This CDR3 reads CASSLAPPLAGGRRDTQYF. The CDR3, as DNA: TGTGCCAGCAGCTTAGCCCCTCCTCTAGCGGGAGGGCGTAGAGATACGCAGTATTTT.

The genes are TRBV4-3 and TRBJ1-1; perhaps TRBD1 as D (5 bases). In germline, CDR1 is LGHNA, CDR2 YSLEER. The CDR3 totals 16 residues. Trimming removed 0 bases at V and 4 bases at J, with 15 bases between. CDR3 in amino acids: CASSQDWGGWATEAFF. CDR3 sequence (DNA): TGCGCCAGCAGCCAAGATTGGGGGGGATGGGCCACTGAAGCTTTCTTT.

This clonotype was observed a few times. The chain combines TRBV29-1 with TRBJ2-1; the D gene is possibly TRBD2 (5 bases). The germline V gene has CDR1 SQVTM and CDR2 ANQGSEA. CDR3 length equals 12 residues. V shed 7 bases and J shed 12 bases, with 19 bases lying between them. The CDR3 sequence: CSATDSIGGQFF. CDR3 nucleotides: TGCAGCGCTACGGACTCGATCGGAGGGCAGTTCTTC.

This clonotype has a handful of counts. The chain employs TRBV14 and TRBJ2-7; the match to TRBD1 covers 9 bases. The CDR3 is 15 amino acids. CDR1 SGHDN and CDR2 FVKESK come from the germline V gene. The trim removed 1 base at V and 2 bases at J, leaving 3 bases unmatched. CDR3 nucleotides: TGTGCCAGCAGCCAAGCTTACAGGGGGCCCTACGAGCAGTACTTC. Residues: CASSQAYRGPYEQYF.

A word on this clonotype: A much larger clone is a single base away; this may be a read error. The chain is built from TRBV7-9 and TRBJ2-3; TRBD2 is a possible D gene (6 bases). This CDR3 contains 15 residues. V lost 6 bases and J lost 8, with 21 bases in between. CDR1 is SEHNR, CDR2 FQNEAQ, per germline (reference sequence). DNA of the CDR3: TGTGCCAGCAGACCCGGGACCGCTGGAGCGGGTACGCAGTATTTT. This translates into CASRPGTAGAGTQYF. Drawing the rest from reference TRBV7-9 and TRBJ2-3, the complete variable domain is DTGVSQNPRHKITKRGQNVTFRCDPISEHNRLYWYRQTLGQGPEFLTYFQNEAQLEKSRLLSDRFSAERPKGSFSTLEIQRTEQGDSAMYLCASRPGTAGAGTQYFGPGTRLTVL.